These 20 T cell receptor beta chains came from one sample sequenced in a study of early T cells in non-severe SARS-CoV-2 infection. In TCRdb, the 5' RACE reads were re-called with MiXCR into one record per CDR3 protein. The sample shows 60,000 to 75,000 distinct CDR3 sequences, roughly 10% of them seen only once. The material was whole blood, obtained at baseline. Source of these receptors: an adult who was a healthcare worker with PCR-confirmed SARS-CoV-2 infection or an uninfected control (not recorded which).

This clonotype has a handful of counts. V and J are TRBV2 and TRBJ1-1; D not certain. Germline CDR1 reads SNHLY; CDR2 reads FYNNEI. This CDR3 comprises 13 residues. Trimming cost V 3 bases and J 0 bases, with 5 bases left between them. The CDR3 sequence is CASSDNLNTEAFF. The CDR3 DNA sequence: TGTGCCAGCAGTGATAACCTGAACACTGAAGCTTTCTTT.

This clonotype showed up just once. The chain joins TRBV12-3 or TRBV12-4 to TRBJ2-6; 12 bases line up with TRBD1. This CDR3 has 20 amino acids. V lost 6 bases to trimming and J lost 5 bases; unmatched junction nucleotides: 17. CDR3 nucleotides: TGTGCCAGCAGCACCGGGACAGGGGGCGCTTCGGGACGAAGGGCCAACGTCCTGACTTTC. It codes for CASSTGTGGASGRRANVLTF.

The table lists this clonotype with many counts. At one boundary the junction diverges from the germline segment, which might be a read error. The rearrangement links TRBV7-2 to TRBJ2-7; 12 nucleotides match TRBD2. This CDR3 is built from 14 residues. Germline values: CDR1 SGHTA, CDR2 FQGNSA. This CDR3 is CASSLAGGPYEQYF. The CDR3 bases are TGTGCCAGCAGCCTAGCGGGGGGGCCCTACGAGCAGTACTTC.

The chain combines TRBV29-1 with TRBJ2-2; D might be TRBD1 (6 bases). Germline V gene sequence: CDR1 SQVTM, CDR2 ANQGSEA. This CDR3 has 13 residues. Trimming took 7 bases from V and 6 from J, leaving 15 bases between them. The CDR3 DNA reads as TGCAGCGCAACGTCCACAGGGCCCGGGGAGCTGTTTTTT. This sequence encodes CSATSTGPGELFF.

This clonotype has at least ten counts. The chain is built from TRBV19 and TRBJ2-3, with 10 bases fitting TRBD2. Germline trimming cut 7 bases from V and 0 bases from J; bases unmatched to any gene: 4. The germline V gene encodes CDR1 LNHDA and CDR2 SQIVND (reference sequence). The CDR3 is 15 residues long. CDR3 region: CASTLAGASTDTQYF. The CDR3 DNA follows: TGTGCCAGTACCCTAGCGGGAGCTAGCACAGATACGCAGTATTTT.

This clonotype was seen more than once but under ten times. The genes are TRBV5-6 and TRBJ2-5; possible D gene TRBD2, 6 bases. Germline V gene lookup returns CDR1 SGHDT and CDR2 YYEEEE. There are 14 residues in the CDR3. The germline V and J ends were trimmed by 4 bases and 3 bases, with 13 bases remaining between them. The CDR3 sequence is CASSETRSEETQYF. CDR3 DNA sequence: TGTGCCAGCAGCGAGACTAGATCCGAAGAGACCCAGTACTTC.

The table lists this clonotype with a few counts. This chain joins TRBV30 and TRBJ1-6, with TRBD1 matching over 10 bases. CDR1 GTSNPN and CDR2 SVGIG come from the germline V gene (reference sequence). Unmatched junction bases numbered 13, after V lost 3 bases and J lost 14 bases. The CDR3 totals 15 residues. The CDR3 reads CAWRDPGQGSFSLHF. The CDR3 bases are TGTGCCTGGAGAGACCCGGGACAGGGGTCCTTTTCCCTCCACTTT.

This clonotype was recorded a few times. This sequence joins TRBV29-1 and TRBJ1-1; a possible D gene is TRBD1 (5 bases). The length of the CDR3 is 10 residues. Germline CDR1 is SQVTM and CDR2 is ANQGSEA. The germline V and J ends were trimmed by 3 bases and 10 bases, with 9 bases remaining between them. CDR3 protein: CSVEVTGAFF. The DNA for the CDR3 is TGCAGCGTTGAGGTAACAGGAGCTTTCTTT.

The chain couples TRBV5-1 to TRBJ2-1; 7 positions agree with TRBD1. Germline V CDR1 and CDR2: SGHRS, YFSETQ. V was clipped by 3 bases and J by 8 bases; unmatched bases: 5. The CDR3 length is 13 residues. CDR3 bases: TGCGCCAGCAGCTCCTACAGGGGTGATGAGCAGTTCTTC. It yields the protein CASSSYRGDEQFF.

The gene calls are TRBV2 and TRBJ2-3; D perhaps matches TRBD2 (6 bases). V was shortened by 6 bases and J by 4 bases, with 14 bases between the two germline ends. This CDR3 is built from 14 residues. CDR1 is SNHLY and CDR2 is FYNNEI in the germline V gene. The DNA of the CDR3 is TGTGCCAGCAGATGGGGGGTTGGCTCAGATACGCAGTATTTT. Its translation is CASRWGVGSDTQYF.

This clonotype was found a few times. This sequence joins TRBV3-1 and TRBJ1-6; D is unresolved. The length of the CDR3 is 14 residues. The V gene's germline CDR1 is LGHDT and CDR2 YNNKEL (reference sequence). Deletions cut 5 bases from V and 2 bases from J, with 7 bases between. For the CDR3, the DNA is TGTGCCAGCAGCGGCGGGGCCTATAATTCACCCCTCCACTTT. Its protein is CASSGGAYNSPLHF. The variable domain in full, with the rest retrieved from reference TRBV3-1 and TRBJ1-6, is DTAVSQTPKYLVTQMGNDKSIKCEQNLGHDTMYWYKQDSKKFLKIMFSYNNKELIINETVPNRFSPKSPDKAHLNLHINSLELGDSAVYFCASSGGAYNSPLHFGNGTRLTVT.

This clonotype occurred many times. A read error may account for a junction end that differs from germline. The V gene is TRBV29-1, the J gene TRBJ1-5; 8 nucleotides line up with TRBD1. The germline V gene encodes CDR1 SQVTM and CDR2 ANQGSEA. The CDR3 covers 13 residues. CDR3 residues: CSFDRGNNQPQHF. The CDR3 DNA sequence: TGCAGCTTTGACAGGGGAAACAATCAGCCCCAGCATTTT.

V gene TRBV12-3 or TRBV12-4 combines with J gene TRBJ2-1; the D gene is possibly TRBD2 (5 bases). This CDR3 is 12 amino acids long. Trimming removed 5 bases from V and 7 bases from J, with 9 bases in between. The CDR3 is CASSPQRNEQFF. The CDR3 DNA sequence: TGTGCCAGCAGTCCACAGCGGAATGAGCAGTTCTTC.

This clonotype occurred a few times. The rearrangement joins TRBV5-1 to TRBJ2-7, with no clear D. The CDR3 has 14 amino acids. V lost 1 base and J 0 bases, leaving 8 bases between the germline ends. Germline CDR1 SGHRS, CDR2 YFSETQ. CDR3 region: CASSLIGGSYEQYF. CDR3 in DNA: TGCGCCAGCAGCTTGATCGGCGGCTCCTACGAGCAGTACTTC.

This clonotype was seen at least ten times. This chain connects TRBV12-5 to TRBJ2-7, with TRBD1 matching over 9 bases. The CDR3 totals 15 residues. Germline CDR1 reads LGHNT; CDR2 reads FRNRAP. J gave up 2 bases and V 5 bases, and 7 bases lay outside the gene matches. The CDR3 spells CASGTDRGAPYEQYF. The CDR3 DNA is TGTGCTAGTGGTACGGACAGGGGAGCCCCCTACGAGCAGTACTTC.

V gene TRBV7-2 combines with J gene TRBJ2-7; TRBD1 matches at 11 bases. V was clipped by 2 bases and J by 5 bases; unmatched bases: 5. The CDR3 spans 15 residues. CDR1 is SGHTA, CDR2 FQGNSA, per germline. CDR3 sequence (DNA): TGTGCCAGCAGCTTAAACGGACAGGGGGCCGACGAGCAGTACTTC. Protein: CASSLNGQGADEQYF.

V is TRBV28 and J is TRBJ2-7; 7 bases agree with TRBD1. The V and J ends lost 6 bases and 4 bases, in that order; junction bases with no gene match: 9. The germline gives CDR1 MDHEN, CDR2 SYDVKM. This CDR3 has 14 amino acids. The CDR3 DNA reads TGTGCCAGCAGGGTGACAGGGTCTACTTACGAGCAGTACTTC. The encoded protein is CASRVTGSTYEQYF. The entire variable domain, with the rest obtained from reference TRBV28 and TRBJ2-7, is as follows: DVKVTQSSRYLVKRTGEKVFLECVQDMDHENMFWYRQDPGLGLRLIYFSYDVKMKEKGDIPEGYSVSREKKERFSLILESASTNQTSMYLCASRVTGSTYEQYFGPGTRLTVT.

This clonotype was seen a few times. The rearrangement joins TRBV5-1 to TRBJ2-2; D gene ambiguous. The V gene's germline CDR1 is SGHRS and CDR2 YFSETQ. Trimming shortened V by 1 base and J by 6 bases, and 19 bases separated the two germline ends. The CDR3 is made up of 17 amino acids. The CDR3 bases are TGCGCCAGCAGCTTGTTGTCAGGTCCCCTGAAGGCCGGGGAGCTGTTTTTT. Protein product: CASSLLSGPLKAGELFF.

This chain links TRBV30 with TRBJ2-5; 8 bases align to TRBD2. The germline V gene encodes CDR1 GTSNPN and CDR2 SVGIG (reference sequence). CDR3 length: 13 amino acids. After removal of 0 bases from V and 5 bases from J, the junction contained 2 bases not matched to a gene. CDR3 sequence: CAWSVRLAETQYF. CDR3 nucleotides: TGTGCCTGGAGTGTACGACTAGCGGAGACCCAGTACTTC. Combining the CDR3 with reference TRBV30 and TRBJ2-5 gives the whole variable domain SQTIHQWPATLVQPVGSPLSLECTVEGTSNPNLYWYRQAAGRGLQLLFYSVGIGQISSEVPQNLSASRPQDRQFILSSKKLLLSDSGFYLCAWSVRLAETQYFGPGTRLLVL.

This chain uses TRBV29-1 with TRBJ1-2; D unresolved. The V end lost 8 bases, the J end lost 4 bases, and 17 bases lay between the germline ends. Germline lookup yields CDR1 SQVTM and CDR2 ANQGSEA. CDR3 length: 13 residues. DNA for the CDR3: TGCAGCCCTTCGCCCTTAATCTCCTATGGCTACACCTTC. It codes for CSPSPLISYGYTF.